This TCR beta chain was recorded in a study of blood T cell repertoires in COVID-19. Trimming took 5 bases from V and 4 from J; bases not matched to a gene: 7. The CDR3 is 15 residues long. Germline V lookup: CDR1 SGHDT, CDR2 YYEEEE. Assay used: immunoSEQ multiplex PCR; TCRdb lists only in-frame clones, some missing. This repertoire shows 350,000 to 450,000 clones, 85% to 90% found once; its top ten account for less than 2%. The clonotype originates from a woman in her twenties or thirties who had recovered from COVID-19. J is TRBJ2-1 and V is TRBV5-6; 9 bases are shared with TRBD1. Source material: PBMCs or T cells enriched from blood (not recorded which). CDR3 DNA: TGTGCCAGCAGATTGACAGGGGGAAGGTACAATGAGCAGTTCTTC. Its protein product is CASRLTGGRYNEQFF.